A single T cell receptor (beta chain) is shown here with its context. Its antigen remains undetermined. Nothing much larger sits one base from this clone, and base qualities are not available. RNA was extracted with the RNeasy kit and roughly 0.45 to 1 ug was reverse transcribed using random hexamers. TCR beta CDR3 regions were amplified with the immunoSEQ multiplex PCR assay covering 54 Vbeta and 13 Jbeta segments. Bias from PCR amplification was corrected by using a synthetic template baseline for primer optimization and for computational correction. The authors' analysis ran thus. Reads were annotated to V, D and J genes per IMGT and analyzed with immunoSEQ Analyzer, keeping only productive sequences. To calculate clonality, Shannon entropy was normalized by log2 of the number of productive unique sequences and then subtracted from one. For each patient and control, public and private clones were evaluated among the 100 most prevalent clones. A clone was defined as Susac-specific if it was absent from the healthy and MS cohorts, from over a thousand published viral clones and from other ImmuneACCESS disease sequences. The public reads were run again by TCRdb, first through fastp at Q25 and then through MiXCR, and only productive beta chains were kept. Each CDR3 protein appears once, grouped with its most common genes and DNA. The V and J calls were determined by TCRdb, not by the authors. For this sample there are roughly 150,000 distinct CDR3 sequences; 93% appear just once. The ten largest make up 0.13% of the sample.

High-throughput TCR beta sequencing profiled peripheral blood CD8+ and CD4+ T cells from healthy donors, Susac syndrome patients and multiple sclerosis patients. Healthy donors were included as age- and sex-matched controls. CD8+ TEMRA cells were enriched by FACS, while bulk CD8+ and CD4+ T cells were purified by magnetic negative isolation. Blood was collected in EDTA tubes and processed within 24 hours, with PBMCs isolated through density gradient centrifugation. PBMCs intended for TCR sequencing were cryopreserved in liquid nitrogen and thawed later in a water bath at 37 degrees C. The sorted or isolated CD4+, CD8+ and CD8+ TEMRA cells reached a purity of at least 90%. This record comes from a study of CD8 T cells in Susac syndrome (dated by TCRdb to between 2019 and 2020). Broadly, across the study: Whether CD8+ T cell activation and differentiation in Susac syndrome was antigen driven was tested using repertoire sequencing. Broader findings and caveats from the paper: The TCR sequencing and HLA analysis was acknowledged to have included a relatively small number of individuals.

V is shortened by 5 bases, J by 0 bases, and the region joining them spans 16 bases. The CDR3, cysteine through phenylalanine, is 16 amino acids long. The sequence is cut down to CDR3 DNA, 48 bases in frame from base 1. Per the germline V gene (reference sequence), MNHEY is the CDR1 and SMNVEV is the CDR2. Sequenced sample: CD4+ T cells from PBMCs. The clonotype was recovered from a human donor in good health. The V gene is TRBV27 and the J gene is TRBJ1-1; the D gene is possibly TRBD1, with 6 bases matching. The CDR3 region has the sequence CASSPGHRLMNTEAFF. The DNA sequence follows: TGTGCCAGCAGTCCGGGACACCGACTTATGAACACTGAAGCTTTCTTT.